Presented here are 28 T cell receptor beta chains from one specimen sequenced in a study of Ad26.COV2.S vaccination and SARS-CoV-2 variants (dated by TCRdb to about 2021). Taken with the paper, the label for treatment or condition translates to: roughly 18 received Ad26.COV2.S at low or high dose, single or two shots; 5 received placebo; per-sample allocation not given. Repertoires of vaccine and placebo recipients were sequenced from samples taken on day 63 after the first injection. The receptor library was made with the immunoSEQ multiplex PCR assay. TCRdb provides this immuneACCESS table in a form limited to in-frame rearrangements. Some clones are lacking; in checked studies, under half of them reflect an unresolved V gene, and why the rest are absent is not known. Present in this sample are about 410,000 clones, approximately 90% of which were seen just once. The biggest ten clones account for 1.5% to 2% of the sample.

The specimen comprised peripheral blood, sampled in a trial of Ad26.COV2.S vaccine versus placebo. The receptor source for this set is a person aged 18 to 59 who received the Ad26.COV2.S COVID-19 vaccine or a placebo.

CDR3 nucleotide sequence: TGTGCCAGCAGTTTTAGGCAGGTGCGGCAGCCCCAGCATTTT. Translated, it gives CASSFRQVRQPQHF. The J gene is TRBJ1-5, the V gene TRBV28; the D is unclear. V dropped 3 bases and J dropped 7 bases, with 13 bases sitting between them. Germline V gene sequence: CDR1 MDHEN, CDR2 SYDVKM. There are 14 residues in the CDR3.

The gene calls are TRBV6-5 and TRBJ2-7; D call uncertain. The germline CDR1 and CDR2 sequences are MNHEY and SVGAGI. The CDR3 is 14 residues long. The germline V and J ends were trimmed by 2 bases and 2 bases, with 10 bases remaining between them. The CDR3 reads CASSYGAAAYEQYF. The CDR3 coding sequence is TGTGCCAGCAGTTACGGTGCAGCAGCCTACGAGCAGTACTTC.

The chain is built from TRBV7-2 and TRBJ2-7; TRBD2 aligns across 8 bases. This CDR3 has 16 residues. CDR1 and CDR2 (germline): SGHTA, FQGNSA. Losses at the gene ends were 5 bases for V and 4 bases for J; bases not matched to a gene: 13. The CDR3 bases are TGTGCCAGCAGCCCGACGGGACCGGGGGGGTCTTACGAGCAGTACTTC. It specifies CASSPTGPGGSYEQYF.

The V call is TRBV18, the J call TRBJ1-2; 8 positions match TRBD1. The germline gives CDR1 KGHSH, CDR2 LQKENI. The trim removed 1 base at V and 2 bases at J, leaving 12 bases unmatched. This CDR3 spans 18 amino acids. CDR3 in amino acids: CASSPLVARGPANYGYTF. The CDR3 region has the DNA TGTGCCAGCTCACCACTGGTCGCCAGGGGGCCCGCAAACTATGGCTACACCTTC.

This clone was detected once. The chain carries TRBV7-2 and TRBJ2-1, with a possible D match to TRBD2 (6 bases). This CDR3 has 18 amino acids. Looked up from germline, CDR1 is SGHTA and CDR2 is FQGNSA. Trimming took 0 bases from V and 1 from J, leaving 16 bases between them. CDR3 DNA: TGTGCCAGCAGCTTAGCCGCCTCGGGGGTTTGGTCCTACAATGAGCAGTTCTTC. This gives the protein CASSLAASGVWSYNEQFF.

CDR3 DNA: TGTGCCAGCATGGTGAACACTGAAGCTTTCTTT. As protein: CASMVNTEAFF. This rearrangement joins TRBV6-5 to TRBJ1-1; D remains ambiguous. Germline-derived CDR1 and CDR2 are MNHEY and SVGAGI. CDR3 length equals 11 residues. V was trimmed by 7 bases and J by 0 bases, leaving 3 bases between them.

The J gene is TRBJ1-1, the V gene TRBV2; D uncertain. Trimming removed 1 base at V and 3 bases at J, with 6 bases between. Germline loops: CDR1 SNHLY, CDR2 FYNNEI. This CDR3 is built from 13 residues. DNA for the CDR3: TGTGCCAGCAGTGAAGGAACTTACACTGAAGCTTTCTTT. As protein: CASSEGTYTEAFF.

The genes are TRBV5-4 and TRBJ2-1; 7 nucleotides match TRBD2. After removal of 4 bases from V and 6 bases from J, the junction contained 13 bases not matched to a gene. CDR3 length equals 16 residues. Germline CDR1 and CDR2: SGHNT and YYREEE (reference sequence). The DNA for the CDR3 is TGTGCCAGCAGCCTGCCCCGGTGGGGGGGGGTCAATGAGCAGTTCTTC. Its protein is CASSLPRWGGVNEQFF.

This chain links TRBV6-2 or TRBV6-3 with TRBJ1-2, with no clear D. The germline gives CDR1 MNHEY, CDR2 SVGEGT. The CDR3 spans 13 residues. V gave up 2 bases and J gave up 6 bases, with 10 bases separating them. The CDR3 coding sequence is TGTGCCAGCAGTTACCGCAATTGGGATGGCTACACCTTC. This translates into CASSYRNWDGYTF.

The chain uses TRBV30 and TRBJ2-7; D is possibly TRBD1 (6 bases). The CDR3 extends over 13 amino acids. The V gene lost 2 bases and the J gene lost 3 bases, with 11 bases spanning the gap. From germline, CDR1 is GTSNPN and CDR2 SVGIG (reference sequence). The CDR3 loop is CAWSRGGGYEQYF. The CDR3 nucleotides read TGTGCCTGGAGTAGAGGGGGTGGCTACGAGCAGTACTTC.

The chain employs TRBV14 and TRBJ2-4, with 8 bases lining up with TRBD2. Germline V gene lookup returns CDR1 SGHDN and CDR2 FVKESK. After removal of 4 bases from V and 7 bases from J, the junction contained 3 bases not matched to a gene. This CDR3 spans 13 amino acids. CDR3 protein: CASSRTSLNIQYF. Written as DNA, the CDR3 is TGTGCCAGCAGCCGGACTAGCTTGAACATTCAGTACTTC.

The V and J genes are TRBV11-2 and TRBJ2-3, with 11 positions matching TRBD2. The CDR3 runs 19 residues. With V trimmed by 6 bases and J by 5 bases, 19 bases remained unmatched. CDR1 and CDR2 from the germline V gene are SGHAT and FQNNGV. The CDR3 nucleotides are TGTGCCAGCAGTCCTTTGGCCGGTAATAGCGGGGGGGCTAGAGATACGCAGTATTTT. Amino acid sequence: CASSPLAGNSGGARDTQYF.

The chain carries TRBV27 and TRBJ1-2; 9 bases agree with TRBD1. Losses at the gene ends were 3 bases for V and 0 bases for J; bases not matched to a gene: 5. Germline V lookup: CDR1 MNHEY, CDR2 SMNVEV (reference sequence). The CDR3 runs 16 residues. The CDR3 DNA sequence: TGTGCCAGCAGTTTGACAGGGGGAGAGGCTAACTATGGCTACACCTTC. Its protein product is CASSLTGGEANYGYTF.

The chain joins TRBV19 to TRBJ1-6; TRBD1 matches 9 bases. CDR1 and CDR2 (germline): LNHDA, SQIVND (reference sequence). V trimming: 5 bases; J trimming: 14 bases; junction bases outside the gene matches: 22. This CDR3 contains 18 residues. CDR3 loop: CASSPTPGQGFQKRSLHF. The CDR3 DNA sequence: TGTGCCAGTAGTCCAACTCCGGGACAGGGATTCCAAAAGCGGTCCCTCCACTTT.

This chain links TRBV15 with TRBJ1-4; D is ambiguous. V was pared by 1 base and J by 7 bases, with 19 bases between. The CDR3 contains 17 residues. Per germline, CDR1 LNHNV and CDR2 YYDKDF (reference sequence). The CDR3 loop reads CATSRASLTLEREKLFF. The CDR3 bases are TGTGCCACCAGCAGAGCCTCCCTCACCCTAGAGCGTGAAAAACTGTTTTTT.

The chain links TRBV5-5 to TRBJ2-1; 7 bases match TRBD2. V was pared by 0 bases and J by 9 bases, with 9 bases of the junction left unmatched. CDR1 is SGHKS, CDR2 YYEKEE, per germline (reference sequence). This CDR3 is built from 15 residues. CDR3 nucleotides: TGTGCCAGCAGCTTGGTCCAGCGGGGAGGAAGTGAGCAGTTCTTC. This codes for CASSLVQRGGSEQFF.

This clone has more than one count but fewer than ten. The rearrangement links TRBV7-2 to TRBJ1-1; D gene ambiguous. V was clipped by 5 bases and J by 1 base, with 8 bases between them. The CDR3 runs to 13 residues. Looked up from germline, CDR1 is SGHTA and CDR2 is FQGNSA. CDR3 DNA sequence: TGTGCCAGCAGCCGGGCTTGGAACACTGAAGCTTTCTTT. It translates to CASSRAWNTEAFF.

The genes are TRBV6-5 and TRBJ2-6, with D unclear. The germline V and J ends were trimmed by 7 bases and 0 bases, with 4 bases remaining between them. The CDR3 length is 13 residues. The germline V gene has CDR1 MNHEY and CDR2 SVGAGI. CDR3 protein: CASTISGANVLTF. The DNA of the CDR3 is TGTGCCAGCACTATCTCTGGGGCCAACGTCCTGACTTTC.

Points on this clone: This specimen includes other DNA sequences encoding the same CDR3. J is TRBJ2-7 and V is TRBV6-2 or TRBV6-3; 10 bases are shared with TRBD2. The CDR3 totals 15 residues. V was clipped by 3 bases and J by 2 bases; unmatched bases: 4. Germline loops: CDR1 MNHEY, CDR2 SVGEGT. This CDR3 is CASSYEAGGAYEQYF. The CDR3 nucleotides read TGTGCCAGCAGTTATGAAGCGGGGGGGGCCTACGAGCAGTACTTC.

The V and J genes are TRBV10-3 and TRBJ1-5; TRBD1 aligns across 9 bases. This CDR3 is 15 amino acids long. The trim removed 3 bases at V and 4 bases at J, leaving 4 bases unmatched. Germline V gene data show CDR1 as ENHRY and CDR2 as SYGVKD. The CDR3 coding sequence is TGTGCCATCAGTGATAGGGACAGGGATAATCAGCCCCAGCATTTT. Its translation: CAISDRDRDNQPQHF.

Comment on this clone: Other DNA sequences of this sample code for an identical CDR3. V is TRBV5-4 and J is TRBJ2-7, with TRBD1 matching over 9 bases. Germline V gene data show CDR1 as SGHNT and CDR2 as YYREEE (reference sequence). Trimming removed 2 bases from V and 1 base from J; junction bases left unmatched: 1. The CDR3 extends over 14 amino acids. For the CDR3, the DNA is TGTGCCAGCAGCTTCGGACAGGGGTCCTACGAGCAGTACTTC. Translation gives CASSFGQGSYEQYF.

The chain carries TRBV19 and TRBJ1-1; the match to TRBD1 covers 9 bases. There are 14 residues in the CDR3. The trim removed 4 bases at V and 6 bases at J, leaving 6 bases unmatched. The germline V gene has CDR1 LNHDA and CDR2 SQIVND (reference sequence). CDR3 residues: CASSTQGAIAEAFF. As DNA, the CDR3 is TGTGCCAGTAGTACACAGGGGGCAATAGCTGAAGCTTTCTTT.

This clone was recorded only once. The chain couples TRBV9 to TRBJ1-3; D remains ambiguous. The germline V gene encodes CDR1 SGDLS and CDR2 YYNGEE. V was shortened by 0 bases and J by 0 bases, with 13 bases between the two germline ends. This CDR3 is 17 amino acids long. This chain's CDR3 is CASSVEVQHNSGNTIYF. The CDR3, as DNA: TGTGCCAGCAGCGTAGAGGTGCAGCATAACTCTGGAAACACCATATATTTT.

The chain recombines TRBV7-2 with TRBJ1-5; no firm D call. CDR1 is SGHTA and CDR2 is FQGNSA in the germline V gene. The CDR3 has 15 amino acids. V was pared by 5 bases and J by 4 bases, with 15 bases between. The CDR3 loop reads CASSPRGPKNQPQHF. For the CDR3, the DNA is TGTGCCAGCAGCCCCAGAGGCCCGAAAAATCAGCCCCAGCATTTT.

This clone has a single count. J is TRBJ2-7 and V is TRBV7-9; D gene uncertain. The CDR3 runs to 12 residues. Trimming shortened V by 5 bases and J by 1 base, and 6 bases separated the two germline ends. Germline CDR1 is SEHNR and CDR2 is FQNEAQ (reference sequence). The CDR3 DNA reads TGTGCCAGCAGCCCGCCTTCCTACGAGCAGTACTTC. Encoded protein: CASSPPSYEQYF. Looking up the rest from reference TRBV7-9 and TRBJ2-7 gives the full variable domain: DTGVSQNPRHKITKRGQNVTFRCDPISEHNRLYWYRQTLGQGPEFLTYFQNEAQLEKSRLLSDRFSAERPKGSFSTLEIQRTEQGDSAMYLCASSPPSYEQYFGPGTRLTVT.

The rearrangement uses TRBV19 and TRBJ2-7; D is unresolved. Trimming pared 2 bases from V and 2 bases from J, leaving 13 bases between. Germline V CDR1 and CDR2: LNHDA, SQIVND (reference sequence). The CDR3 consists of 15 residues. CDR3 sequence: CASSISVGRAYEQYF. In nucleotides, the CDR3 is TGTGCCAGTAGTATATCTGTAGGCCGGGCCTACGAGCAGTACTTC.

The rearrangement uses TRBV19 and TRBJ2-1; 9 positions agree with TRBD2. V lost 3 bases, J lost 5 bases, and 5 bases stayed unmatched. Germline V gene data show CDR1 as LNHDA and CDR2 as SQIVND (reference sequence). The CDR3 runs 15 residues. The CDR3 reads CASSMVAGVHNEQFF. The CDR3 DNA sequence: TGTGCCAGTAGTATGGTAGCGGGGGTGCACAATGAGCAGTTCTTC. Supplemented by reference TRBV19 and TRBJ2-1, the full variable domain reads DGGITQSPKYLFRKEGQNVTLSCEQNLNHDAMYWYRQDPGQGLRLIYYSQIVNDFQKGDIAEGYSVSREKKESFPLTVTSAQKNPTAFYLCASSMVAGVHNEQFFGPGTRLTVL.

This chain joins TRBV18 and TRBJ2-3, with 12 bases matching TRBD1. V lost 2 bases, J lost 4 bases, and 4 bases stayed unmatched. CDR3 length: 16 amino acids. Germline assignment: CDR1 KGHSH and CDR2 LQKENI. The CDR3 spells CASSPYGTGGPDTQYF. In DNA form, the CDR3 reads TGTGCCAGCTCACCATACGGGACAGGGGGCCCAGATACGCAGTATTTT.